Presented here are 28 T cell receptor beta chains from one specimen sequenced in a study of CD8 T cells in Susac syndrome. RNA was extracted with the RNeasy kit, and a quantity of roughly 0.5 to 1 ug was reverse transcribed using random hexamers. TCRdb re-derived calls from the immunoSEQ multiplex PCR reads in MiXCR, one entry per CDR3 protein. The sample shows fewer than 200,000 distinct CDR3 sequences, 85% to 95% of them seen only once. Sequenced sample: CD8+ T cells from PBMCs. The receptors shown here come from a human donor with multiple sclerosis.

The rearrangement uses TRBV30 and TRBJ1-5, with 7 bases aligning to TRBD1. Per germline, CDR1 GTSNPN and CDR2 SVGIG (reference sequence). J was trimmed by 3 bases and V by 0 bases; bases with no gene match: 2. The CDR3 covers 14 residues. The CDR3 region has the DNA TGTGCCTGGAGTGTGACAGGGCCCAATCAGCCCCAGCATTTT. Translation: CAWSVTGPNQPQHF.

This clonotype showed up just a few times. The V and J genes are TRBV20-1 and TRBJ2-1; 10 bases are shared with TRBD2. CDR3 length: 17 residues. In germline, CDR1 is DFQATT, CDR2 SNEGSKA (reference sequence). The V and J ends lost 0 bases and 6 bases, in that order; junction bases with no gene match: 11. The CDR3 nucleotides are TGCAGTGCTAGAGATAGCCTAGCGGGGGTCCACCCCAATGAGCAGTTCTTC. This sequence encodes CSARDSLAGVHPNEQFF.

The CDR3 is CASSFLLGNYEQYF. Here the CDR3 DNA reads TGTGCCAGCAGTTTTCTTTTGGGGAACTACGAGCAGTACTTC. The V call is TRBV28, the J call TRBJ2-7; D is unresolved. From germline, CDR1 is MDHEN and CDR2 SYDVKM. CDR3 length: 14 residues. The germline V and J ends were trimmed by 3 bases and 3 bases, with 12 bases remaining between them.

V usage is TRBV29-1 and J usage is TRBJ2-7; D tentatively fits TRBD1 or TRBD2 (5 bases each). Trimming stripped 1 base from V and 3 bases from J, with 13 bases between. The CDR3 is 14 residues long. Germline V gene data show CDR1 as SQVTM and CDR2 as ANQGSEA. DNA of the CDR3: TGCAGCGTTGAAGGGGACCAGGGAGTCTACGAGCAGTACTTC. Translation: CSVEGDQGVYEQYF.

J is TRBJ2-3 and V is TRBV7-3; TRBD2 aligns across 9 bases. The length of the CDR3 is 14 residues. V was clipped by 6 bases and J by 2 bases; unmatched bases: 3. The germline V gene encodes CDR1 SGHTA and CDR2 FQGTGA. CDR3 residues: CASSLAGNTDTQYF. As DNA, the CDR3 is TGTGCCAGCAGTCTAGCGGGGAACACAGATACGCAGTATTTT.

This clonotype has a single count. The CDR3 DNA reads as TGTGCCAGCAGCTCCAGACAGGGCCGGAATGAGCAGTTCTTC. Translating gives CASSSRQGRNEQFF. The genes are TRBV4-2 and TRBJ2-1, with TRBD1 identical over 7 bases. The CDR3 totals 14 residues. CDR1 and CDR2 (germline): LGHNA, YNFKEQ. V was clipped by 5 bases and J by 7 bases; unmatched bases: 8.

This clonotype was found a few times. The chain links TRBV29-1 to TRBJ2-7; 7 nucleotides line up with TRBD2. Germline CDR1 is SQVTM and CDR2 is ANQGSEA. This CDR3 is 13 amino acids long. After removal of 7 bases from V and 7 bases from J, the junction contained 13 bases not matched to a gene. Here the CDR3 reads CSARLGGVEEQYF. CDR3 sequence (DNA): TGCAGCGCACGGTTGGGAGGGGTGGAAGAGCAGTACTTC.

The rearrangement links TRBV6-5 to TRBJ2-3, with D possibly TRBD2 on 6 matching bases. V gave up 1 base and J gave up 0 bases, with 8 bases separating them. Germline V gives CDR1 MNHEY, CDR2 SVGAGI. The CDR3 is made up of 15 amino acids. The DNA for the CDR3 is TGTGCCAGCAGTTACTTAAGCGGGAGCACAGATACGCAGTATTTT. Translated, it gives CASSYLSGSTDTQYF.

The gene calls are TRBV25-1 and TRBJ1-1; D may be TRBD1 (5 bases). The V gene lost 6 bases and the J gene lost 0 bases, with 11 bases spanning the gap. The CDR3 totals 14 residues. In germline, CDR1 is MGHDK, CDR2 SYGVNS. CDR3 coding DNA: TGTGCCAGCAGCAGGACAAACTTGAACACTGAAGCTTTCTTT. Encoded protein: CASSRTNLNTEAFF. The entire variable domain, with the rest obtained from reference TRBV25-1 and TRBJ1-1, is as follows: EADIYQTPRYLVIGTGKKITLECSQTMGHDKMYWYQQDPGMELHLIHYSYGVNSTEKGDLSSESTVSRIRTEHFPLTLESARPSHTSQYLCASSRTNLNTEAFFGQGTRLTVV.

Here the CDR3 reads CASSQDVGDLDLETQYF. The CDR3 DNA is TGTGCCAGCAGCCAAGATGTAGGGGACTTGGACTTGGAGACCCAGTACTTC. V gene TRBV4-2 combines with J gene TRBJ2-5, with D maybe TRBD2 (6 bases). The CDR3 is made up of 17 amino acids. The V end was cut by 0 bases, the J end by 5 bases, with 19 bases between. CDR1 is LGHNA and CDR2 is YNFKEQ in the germline V gene.

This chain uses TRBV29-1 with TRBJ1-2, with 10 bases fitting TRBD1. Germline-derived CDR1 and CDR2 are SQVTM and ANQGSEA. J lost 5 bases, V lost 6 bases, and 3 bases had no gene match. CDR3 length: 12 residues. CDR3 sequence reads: CSVAGQGYGYTF. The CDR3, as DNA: TGCAGCGTCGCGGGACAGGGGTATGGCTACACCTTC.

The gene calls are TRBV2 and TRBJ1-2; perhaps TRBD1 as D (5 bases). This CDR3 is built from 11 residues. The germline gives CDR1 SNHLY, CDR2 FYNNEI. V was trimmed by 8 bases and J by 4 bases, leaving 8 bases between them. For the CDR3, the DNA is TGTGCCAGCCGGGGGAGCTATGGCTACACCTTC. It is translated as CASRGSYGYTF.

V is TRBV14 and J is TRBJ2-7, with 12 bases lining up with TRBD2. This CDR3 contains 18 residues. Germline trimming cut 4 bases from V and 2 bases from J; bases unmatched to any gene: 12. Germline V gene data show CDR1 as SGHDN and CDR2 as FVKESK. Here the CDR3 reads CASSPDTPRTSGTYEQYF. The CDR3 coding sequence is TGTGCCAGCAGCCCGGACACCCCTCGGACTAGCGGGACCTACGAGCAGTACTTC. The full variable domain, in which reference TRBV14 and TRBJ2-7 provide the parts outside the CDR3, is EAGVTQFPSHSVIEKGQTVTLRCDPISGHDNLYWYRRVMGKEIKFLLHFVKESKQDESGMPNNRFLAERTGGTYSTLKVQPAELEDSGVYFCASSPDTPRTSGTYEQYFGPGTRLTVT.

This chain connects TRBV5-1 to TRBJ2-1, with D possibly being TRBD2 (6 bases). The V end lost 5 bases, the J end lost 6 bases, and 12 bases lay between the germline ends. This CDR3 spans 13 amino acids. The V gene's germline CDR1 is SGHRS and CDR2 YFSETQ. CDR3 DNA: TGCGCCAGCAGGGGGGGTCTAGGCAATGAGCAGTTCTTC. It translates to CASRGGLGNEQFF.

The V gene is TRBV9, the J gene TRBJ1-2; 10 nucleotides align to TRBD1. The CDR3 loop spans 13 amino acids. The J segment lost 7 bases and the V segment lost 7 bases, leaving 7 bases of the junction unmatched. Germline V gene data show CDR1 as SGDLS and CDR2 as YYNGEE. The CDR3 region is CASRPGQGLGYTF. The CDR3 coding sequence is TGTGCCAGCCGACCGGGACAGGGGCTTGGCTACACCTTC.

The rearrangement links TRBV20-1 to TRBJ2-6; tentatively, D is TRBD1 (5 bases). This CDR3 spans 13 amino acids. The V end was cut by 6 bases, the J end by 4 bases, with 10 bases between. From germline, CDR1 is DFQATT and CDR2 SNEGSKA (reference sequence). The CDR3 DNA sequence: TGCAGTGCCTCAGGGATAGGGGCCAACGTCCTGACTTTC. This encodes CSASGIGANVLTF.

The CDR3 loop reads CASSTPNGALADEQFF. The CDR3 DNA reads TGTGCCAGTAGTACTCCCAACGGGGCCCTCGCCGATGAGCAGTTCTTC. The V and J genes are TRBV19 and TRBJ2-1; the D gene could be TRBD1 or TRBD2 (5 bases each). In germline, CDR1 is LNHDA, CDR2 SQIVND (reference sequence). Trimming removed 4 bases from V and 8 bases from J, with 21 bases in between. The CDR3 consists of 16 residues.

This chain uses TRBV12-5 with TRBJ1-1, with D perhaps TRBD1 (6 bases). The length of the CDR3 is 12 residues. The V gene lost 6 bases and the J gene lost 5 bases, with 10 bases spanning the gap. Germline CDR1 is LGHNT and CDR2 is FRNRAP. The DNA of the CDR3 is TGTGCTAGTGGAGAAGGGGGTACTGAAGCTTTCTTT. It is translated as CASGEGGTEAFF.

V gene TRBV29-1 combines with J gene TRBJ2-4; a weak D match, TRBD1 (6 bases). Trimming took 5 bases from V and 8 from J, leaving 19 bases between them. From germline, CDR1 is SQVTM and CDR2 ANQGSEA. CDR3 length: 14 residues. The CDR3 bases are TGCAGCGTTTTCGGGCACAGGGATTTGGACATTCAGTACTTC. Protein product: CSVFGHRDLDIQYF.

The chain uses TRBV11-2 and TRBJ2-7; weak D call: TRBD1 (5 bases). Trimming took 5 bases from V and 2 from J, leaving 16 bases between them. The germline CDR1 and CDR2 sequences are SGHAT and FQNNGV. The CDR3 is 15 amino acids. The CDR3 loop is CASSLTATATYEQYF. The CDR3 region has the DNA TGTGCCAGCAGCCTAACGGCGACAGCAACCTACGAGCAGTACTTC.

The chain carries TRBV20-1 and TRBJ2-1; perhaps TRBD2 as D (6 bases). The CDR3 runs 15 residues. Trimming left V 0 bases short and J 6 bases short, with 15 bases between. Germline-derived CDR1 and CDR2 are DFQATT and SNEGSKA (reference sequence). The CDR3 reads CSARDTERVRNEQFF. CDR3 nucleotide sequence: TGCAGTGCTAGAGATACAGAGCGGGTGCGCAATGAGCAGTTCTTC.

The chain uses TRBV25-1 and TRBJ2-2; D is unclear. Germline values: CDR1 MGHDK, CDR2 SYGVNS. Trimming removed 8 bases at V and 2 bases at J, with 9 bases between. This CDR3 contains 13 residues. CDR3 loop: CASGRFNTGELFF. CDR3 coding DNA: TGTGCCAGCGGAAGGTTTAACACCGGGGAGCTGTTTTTT.

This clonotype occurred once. CDR3 bases: TGTGCCACTCGGGACGGAGGGCGCTATGGCTACACCTTC. This encodes CATRDGGRYGYTF. This chain uses TRBV2 with TRBJ1-2; a weak D match, TRBD1 (5 bases). This CDR3 has 13 residues. V lost 10 bases to trimming and J lost 4 bases, with 16 bases between them. Germline V gene data show CDR1 as SNHLY and CDR2 as FYNNEI.

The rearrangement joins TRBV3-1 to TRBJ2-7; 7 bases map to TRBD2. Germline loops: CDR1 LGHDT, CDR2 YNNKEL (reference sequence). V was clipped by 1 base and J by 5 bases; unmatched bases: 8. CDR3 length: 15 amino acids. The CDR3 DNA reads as TGTGCCAGCAGCCAAGGCCCAGGGAGGGCCCACGAGCAGTACTTC. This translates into CASSQGPGRAHEQYF.

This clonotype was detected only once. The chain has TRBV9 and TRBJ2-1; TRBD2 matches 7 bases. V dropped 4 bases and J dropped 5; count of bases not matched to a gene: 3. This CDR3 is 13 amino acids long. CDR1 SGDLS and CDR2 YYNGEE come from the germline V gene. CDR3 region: CASSSSGNNEQFF. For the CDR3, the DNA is TGTGCCAGCAGCTCGAGCGGGAACAATGAGCAGTTCTTC.

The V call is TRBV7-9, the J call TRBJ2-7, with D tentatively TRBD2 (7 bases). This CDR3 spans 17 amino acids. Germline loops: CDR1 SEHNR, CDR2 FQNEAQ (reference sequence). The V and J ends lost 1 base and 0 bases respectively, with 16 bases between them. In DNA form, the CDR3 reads TGTGCCAGCAGCTTAGGGGGGCCAGCGGGGCCCTCCTACGAGCAGTACTTC. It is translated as CASSLGGPAGPSYEQYF.

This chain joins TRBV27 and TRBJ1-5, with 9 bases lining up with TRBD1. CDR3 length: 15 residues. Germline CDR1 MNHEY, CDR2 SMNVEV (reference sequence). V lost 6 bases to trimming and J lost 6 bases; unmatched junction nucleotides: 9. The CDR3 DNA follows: TGTGCCAGCAGCCCGGACAGGGGCCGGAGTCAGCCCCAGCATTTT. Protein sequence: CASSPDRGRSQPQHF.

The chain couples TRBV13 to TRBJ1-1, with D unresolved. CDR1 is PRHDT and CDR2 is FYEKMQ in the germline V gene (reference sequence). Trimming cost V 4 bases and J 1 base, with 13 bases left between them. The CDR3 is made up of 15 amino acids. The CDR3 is CASSSRGDGNTEAFF. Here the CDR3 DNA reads TGTGCCAGCAGCTCGCGGGGAGATGGGAACACTGAAGCTTTCTTT.